This TCR beta chain was observed in a study of Tregs in tolerant kidney transplant recipients. Study-level findings and limits: Expanding Tregs on activated donor B cells appeared to best identify donor-specific TCRbeta clones. Findings come from small patient numbers and require larger validation.

Thawed PBMCs were FACS-sorted into unstimulated CD4+CD25+CD127- regulatory T cells, CD4+CD25- non-regulatory cells, CD4 and CD8 cells. Measured with immunoSEQ multiplex PCR; TCRdb has only the in-frame clones, and not every one. Of 55,000 to 80,000 clones in the sample, less than 98% were seen once. Germline loops: CDR1 LNHDA, CDR2 SQIVND (reference sequence). V dropped 6 bases and J dropped 8; count of bases not matched to a gene: 7. The CDR3 has 15 residues. Remarks on this clone: Its antigen is undetermined.

The J gene is TRBJ2-1, the V gene TRBV19; 13 positions agree with TRBD2. This clonotype originated in a human donor who received a combined kidney and bone marrow transplant. The specimen comprised Tregs from blood, sampled before the transplant. Here the CDR3 reads CASSQGLAGRDEQFF. DNA for the CDR3: TGTGCCAGTAGCCAGGGACTAGCGGGGAGGGATGAGCAGTTCTTC.